This T cell receptor beta chain was captured by sequencing in a study of T-cell reconstitution after alpha-beta-depleted transplantation in children. For TCRbeta, the library was prepared with unique molecular identifiers. TCRdb redid the calling of the PCR reads with MiXCR, one entry per CDR3 protein. The table records about 610,000 distinct CDR3 sequences, over 9.5% of them present only once. Ten or more counts support this clonotype. Trimming took off 4 bases at V and 8 bases at J, with 11 bases between the two ends. The germline V gene encodes CDR1 MNHEY and CDR2 SVGEGT. The CDR3 has 13 residues. The receptor was isolated from a human donor who donated a stem cell graft to a child with acute myeloid leukemia. The input for sequencing was PBMCs from the stem cell graft donor, taken from the stem cell graft. This chain links TRBV6-2 or TRBV6-3 with TRBJ2-2; no clear D. Here the CDR3 DNA reads TGTGCCAGCAGTTTGACCGAAACGGGGGAGCTGTTTTTT. Its translation is CASSLTETGELFF.